The text below deals with one TCR beta chain. V was clipped by 0 bases and J by 10 bases, with 18 bases between them. The CDR3 has 15 amino acids. CDR1 MNHNY and CDR2 SVGAGI come from the germline V gene (reference sequence). The entry originates in a study of blood T cells in healthy people across ages. Then a second PCR, running about 6 to 12 cycles, was carried out with a sample-barcoded 5' primer and a J-beta primer mix. TCRdb passed the 5' RACE reads through MiXCR, listing each CDR3 protein once. In the table there are around 1.7 million distinct CDR3 sequences, approximately 30% of which are singletons.

Sequencing was carried out using blood. The receptor comes from a woman under 40 in good health. This rearrangement joins TRBV6-6 to TRBJ1-1; perhaps TRBD1 as D (5 bases). As DNA, the CDR3 is TGTGCCAGCAGTTACTCGAGCTCCAGGGATGGATCAGCTTTCTTT. Residues: CASSYSSSRDGSAFF.